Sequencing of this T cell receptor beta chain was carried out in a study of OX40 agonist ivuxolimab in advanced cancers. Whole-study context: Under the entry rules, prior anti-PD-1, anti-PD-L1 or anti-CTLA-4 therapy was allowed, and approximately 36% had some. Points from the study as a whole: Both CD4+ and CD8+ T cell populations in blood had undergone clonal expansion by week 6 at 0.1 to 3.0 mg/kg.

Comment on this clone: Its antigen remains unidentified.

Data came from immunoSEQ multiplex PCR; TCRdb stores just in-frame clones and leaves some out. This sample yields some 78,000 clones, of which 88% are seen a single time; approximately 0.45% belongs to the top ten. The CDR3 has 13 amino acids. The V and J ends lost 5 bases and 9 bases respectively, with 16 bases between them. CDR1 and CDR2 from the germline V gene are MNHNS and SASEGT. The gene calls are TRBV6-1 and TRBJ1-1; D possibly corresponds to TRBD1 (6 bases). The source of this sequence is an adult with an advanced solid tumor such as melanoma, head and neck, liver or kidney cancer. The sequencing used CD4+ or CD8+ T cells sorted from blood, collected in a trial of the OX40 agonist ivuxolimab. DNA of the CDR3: TGTGCCAGCAGTCTTAGACAGGCTCAGAAAGCTTTCTTT. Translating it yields CASSLRQAQKAFF.